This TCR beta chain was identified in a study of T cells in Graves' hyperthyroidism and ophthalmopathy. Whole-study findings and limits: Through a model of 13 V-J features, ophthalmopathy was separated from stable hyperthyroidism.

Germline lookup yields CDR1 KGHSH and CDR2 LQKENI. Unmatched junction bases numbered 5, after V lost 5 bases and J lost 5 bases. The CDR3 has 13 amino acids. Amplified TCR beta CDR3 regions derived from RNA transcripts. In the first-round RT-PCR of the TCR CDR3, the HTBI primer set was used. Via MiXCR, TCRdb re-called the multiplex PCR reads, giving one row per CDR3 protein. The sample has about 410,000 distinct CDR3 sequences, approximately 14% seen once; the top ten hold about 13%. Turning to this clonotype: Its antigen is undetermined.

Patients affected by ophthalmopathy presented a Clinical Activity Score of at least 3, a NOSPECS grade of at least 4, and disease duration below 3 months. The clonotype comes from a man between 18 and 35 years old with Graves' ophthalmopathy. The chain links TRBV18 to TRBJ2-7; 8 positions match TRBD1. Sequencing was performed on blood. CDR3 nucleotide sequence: TGTGCCAGCTCATCAGACAGGGGCCACGAGCAGTACTTC. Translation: CASSSDRGHEQYF.